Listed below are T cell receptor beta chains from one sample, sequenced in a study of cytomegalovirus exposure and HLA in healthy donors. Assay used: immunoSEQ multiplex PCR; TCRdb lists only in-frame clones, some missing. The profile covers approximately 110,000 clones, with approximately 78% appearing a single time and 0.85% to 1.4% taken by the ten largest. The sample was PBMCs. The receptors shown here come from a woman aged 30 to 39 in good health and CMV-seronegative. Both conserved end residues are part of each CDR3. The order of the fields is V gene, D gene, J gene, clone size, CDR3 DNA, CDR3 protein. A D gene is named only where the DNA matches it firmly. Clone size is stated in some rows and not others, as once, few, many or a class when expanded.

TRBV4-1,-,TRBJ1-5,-,TGCGCCAGCAGCCAAATGTTCGGGGGGAAACAGCCCCAGCATTTT,CASSQMFGGKQPQHF
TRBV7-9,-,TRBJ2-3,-,TGTGCCAGCAGCTTCCCGCGTCAGGGCCTGAGCACAGATACGCAGTATTTT,CASSFPRQGLSTDTQYF
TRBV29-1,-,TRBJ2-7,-,TGCAGCGTTGCAAGTAGCCCCTACGAGCAGTACTTC,CSVASSPYEQYF
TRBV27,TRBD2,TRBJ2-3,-,TGTGCCAGCAGTTTAGCTAGCGGGGGGTTGGATACGCAGTATTTT,CASSLASGGLDTQYF
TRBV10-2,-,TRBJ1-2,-,TGCGCCAGCAGTGAGTCGCGGGGGTGGTATGGCTACACCTTC,CASSESRGWYGYTF
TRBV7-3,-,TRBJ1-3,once,TGTGCCAGCAGCTTATCGGGTGGCGCGTTCTCTGGAAACACCATATATTTT,CASSLSGGAFSGNTIYF
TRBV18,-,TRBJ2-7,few,TGTGCCAGCTCACCAAAAGGACTTTCCTACGAGCAGTACTTC,CASSPKGLSYEQYF
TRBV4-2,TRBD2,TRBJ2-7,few,TGTGCCAGCAGCTATACTAGCGGGGACGTCTACGAGCAGTACTTC,CASSYTSGDVYEQYF
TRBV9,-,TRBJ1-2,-,TGTGCCAGCAGCGCCCCGGGGGGCTACACCTTC,CASSAPGGYTF
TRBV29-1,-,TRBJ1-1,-,TGCAGCGTGGGGGGTGGGAACACTGAAGCTTTCTTT,CSVGGGNTEAFF
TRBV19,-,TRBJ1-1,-,TGTGCCAGTAGTATAGCCAGGGGACGAACTGAAGCTTTCTTT,CASSIARGRTEAFF
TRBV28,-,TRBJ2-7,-,TGTGCCAGCAGTCCCCAGACAGGTTTTACAGGATTCGAGCAGTACTTC,CASSPQTGFTGFEQYF
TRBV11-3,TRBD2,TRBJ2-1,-,TGTGCCAGCAGCCCCGGGACTAGCGGCCTGGGGGGGCAGTTCTTC,CASSPGTSGLGGQFF
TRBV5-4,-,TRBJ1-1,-,TGTGCCAGCACTCTCGGCGGCAGGGGCACTGAAGCTTTCTTT,CASTLGGRGTEAFF
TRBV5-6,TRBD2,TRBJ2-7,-,TGTGCCAGCAGCTTGGCGATGGGACTAGCGGATTACGAGCAGTACTTC,CASSLAMGLADYEQYF
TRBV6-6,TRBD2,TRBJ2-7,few,TGTGCCAGCAGTTACAGAGCGGGACTCTCCTACGAGCAGTACTTC,CASSYRAGLSYEQYF
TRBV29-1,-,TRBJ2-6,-,TGCAGCGTCCGCGGCTCTGGGGCCAACGTCCTGACTTTC,CSVRGSGANVLTF
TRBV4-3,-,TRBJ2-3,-,TGCGCCAGCAGCCCCTCCGTGGGGCGCGGCCTCACAGATACGCAGTATTTT,CASSPSVGRGLTDTQYF
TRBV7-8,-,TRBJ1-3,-,TGTGCCAGCAGCTTAGTTTCAGCAGGGACTGGAAACACCATATATTTT,CASSLVSAGTGNTIYF
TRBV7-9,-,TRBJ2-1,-,TGTGCCAGCAGCCTTCTCAATGAGCAGTTCTTC,CASSLLNEQFF
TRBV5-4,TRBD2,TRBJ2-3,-,TGTGCCAGCAGCTTGCTAGCGGGGGACACAGATACGCAGTATTTT,CASSLLAGDTDTQYF
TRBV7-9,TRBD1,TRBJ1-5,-,TGTGCCAGCAGCCCGCTTACAGGGGAGCCCCAGCATTTT,CASSPLTGEPQHF
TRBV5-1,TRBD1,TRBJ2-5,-,TGCGCCAGCAGCTTGGTGGGACAGGGTGTTGAGACCCAGTACTTC,CASSLVGQGVETQYF
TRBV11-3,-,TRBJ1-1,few,TGTGCCAGCAGCTTAGGGAGGAACACTGAAGCTTTCTTT,CASSLGRNTEAFF
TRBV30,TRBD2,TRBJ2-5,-,TGTGCCTGGAGAGGAACCTTAGCGGGAGAGACCCAGTACTTC,CAWRGTLAGETQYF
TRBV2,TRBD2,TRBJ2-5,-,TGTGCCAGCAGTGCGCGGGGGGGCCAAGAGACCCAGTACTTC,CASSARGGQETQYF
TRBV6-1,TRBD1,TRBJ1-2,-,TGTGCCAGCAGGGACAGGGGGCTAGACTATGGCTACACCTTC,CASRDRGLDYGYTF
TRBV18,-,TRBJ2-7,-,TGTGCCAGCTCACCACGGGGCGGGGAGGTCGACGAGCAGTACTTC,CASSPRGGEVDEQYF
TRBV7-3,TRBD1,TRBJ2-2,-,TGTGCCAGCAGCTCCGGGACAGGGACCGGGGAGCTGTTTTTT,CASSSGTGTGELFF
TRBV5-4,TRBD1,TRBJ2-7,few,TGTGCCAGCAAGTTTGGGGGGGACAGGGAGGACGAGCAGTACTTC,CASKFGGDREDEQYF